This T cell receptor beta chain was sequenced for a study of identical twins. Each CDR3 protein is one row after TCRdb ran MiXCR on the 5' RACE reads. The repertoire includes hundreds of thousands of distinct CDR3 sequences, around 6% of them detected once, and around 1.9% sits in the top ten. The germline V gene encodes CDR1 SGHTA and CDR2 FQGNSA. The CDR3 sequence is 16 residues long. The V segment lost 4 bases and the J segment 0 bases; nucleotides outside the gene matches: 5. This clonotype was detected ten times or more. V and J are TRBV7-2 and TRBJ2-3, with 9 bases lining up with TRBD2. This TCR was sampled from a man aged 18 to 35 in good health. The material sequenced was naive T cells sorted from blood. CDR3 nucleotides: TGTGCCAGCAGCTCCGGACTAGCGTTTAGCACAGATACGCAGTATTTT. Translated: CASSSGLAFSTDTQYF.